Following are 27 T cell receptor beta chains from one sample sequenced in a study of metastatic and nonmetastatic thyroid tumors (dated by TCRdb to 2018 to 2020). None of the patients had been given any treatment before thyroid surgery. The method was PCR. Reads for this sample came from an Illumina HiSeq 4000. Using fastp at Q25 and MiXCR, TCRdb reprocessed the public reads and kept productive beta chains. The sample data list almost 9,000 clones, and 14% to 15% of these were observed just once. The ten most abundant clones make up around 5.7% of the sample. The sample was blood. Receptors originate from a female donor with papillary thyroid cancer or a benign thyroid nodule (not recorded which). Some clones in this sample may be carry-over from other donors' samples.

This clone occurred many times. The chain is built from TRBV20-1 and TRBJ2-7, with 12 bases fitting TRBD2. The ends lost 5 bases at V and 2 bases at J; junction bases unmatched: 1. This CDR3 is 13 amino acids long. Germline V gives CDR1 DFQATT, CDR2 SNEGSKA (reference sequence). This CDR3 is CSARLAGAYEQYF. CDR3 DNA sequence: TGCAGTGCTCGACTAGCGGGAGCCTACGAGCAGTACTTC.

This clone is medium-sized within its sample. The gene calls are TRBV6-1 and TRBJ2-7; 11 bases match TRBD2. V lost 0 bases, J lost 2 bases, and 0 bases stayed unmatched. Germline V gene sequence: CDR1 MNHNS, CDR2 SASEGT. The CDR3 consists of 15 residues. This chain's CDR3 is CASSEASGGAYEQYF. The CDR3, as DNA: TGTGCCAGCAGTGAAGCTAGCGGGGGGGCCTACGAGCAGTACTTC.

This chain uses TRBV11-2 with TRBJ2-1; D uncertain. Trimming pared 4 bases from V and 10 bases from J, leaving 14 bases between. The CDR3 is made up of 13 amino acids. In germline, CDR1 is SGHAT, CDR2 FQNNGV. The chain's CDR3 is CASSSPPQAEQFF. CDR3 bases: TGTGCCAGCAGCTCACCCCCCCAGGCAGAGCAGTTCTTC.

V usage is TRBV4-2 and J usage is TRBJ2-1, with 15 bases identical to TRBD2. The CDR3 totals 22 residues. Germline CDR1 is LGHNA and CDR2 is YNFKEQ. V trimming: 1 base; J trimming: 0 bases; junction bases outside the gene matches: 13. This CDR3 is CASSQGTSGRGKLVSSYNEQFF. The CDR3 nucleotides are TGTGCCAGCAGCCAAGGGACTAGCGGGAGGGGAAAGTTGGTAAGCTCCTACAATGAGCAGTTCTTC.

This clone was detected a few times. The chain is built from TRBV12-3 or TRBV12-4 and TRBJ1-1, with D tentatively TRBD1 (5 bases). The CDR3 is 14 amino acids. V shed 4 bases and J shed 3 bases, with 12 bases lying between them. The CDR3 sequence: CASSSKGTHTEAFF. Here the CDR3 DNA reads TGTGCCAGCAGTTCAAAGGGGACTCACACTGAAGCTTTCTTT.

The chain links TRBV6-1 to TRBJ1-2, with 7 bases identical to TRBD1. Looked up from germline, CDR1 is MNHNS and CDR2 is SASEGT. J lost 4 bases, V lost 3 bases, and 8 bases had no gene match. CDR3 length equals 15 residues. The CDR3 loop is CASSDLSGGSYGYTF. The CDR3 DNA follows: TGTGCCAGCAGTGATCTGTCAGGGGGGAGCTATGGCTACACCTTC.

Notes on this clone: At one boundary the junction diverges from the germline segment, which might be a read error. The chain is built from TRBV19 and TRBJ2-7; D ambiguous. This CDR3 comprises 13 residues. The germline gives CDR1 LNHDA, CDR2 SQIVND (reference sequence). This CDR3 reads CASSHAEVYEHYF. As DNA, the CDR3 is TGTGCCAGTAGTCACGCCGAAGTGTACGAGCATTACTTC.

This clone is classed as medium-sized (0.01 to 0.1%). The chain is built from TRBV6-2 or TRBV6-3 and TRBJ1-1; D remains ambiguous. The length of the CDR3 is 14 residues. V was clipped by 1 base and J by 0 bases, with 6 bases between them. The germline V gene encodes CDR1 MNHEY and CDR2 SVGEGT. The CDR3 nucleotides are TGTGCCAGCAGTTACTTCCCTTTGAACACTGAAGCTTTCTTT. Translated: CASSYFPLNTEAFF.

This clone is large within its sample. This sequence joins TRBV6-1 and TRBJ1-2; maybe TRBD1 (5 bases). Germline V gene sequence: CDR1 MNHNS, CDR2 SASEGT. This CDR3 has 12 residues. V lost 3 bases and J 6 bases, leaving 8 bases between the germline ends. The CDR3 DNA follows: TGTGCCAGCAGTGAGGCAGGGAATGGCTACACCTTC. This translates into CASSEAGNGYTF.

The gene calls are TRBV6-5 and TRBJ2-7; D gene uncertain. The CDR3 spans 15 residues. Per the germline V gene, CDR1 is MNHEY and CDR2 is SVGAGI. V shed 6 bases and J shed 1 base, with 16 bases lying between them. CDR3 in amino acids: CASSLGRMSSYEQYF. In DNA, the CDR3 is TGTGCCAGCAGCTTAGGTCGGATGTCGTCCTACGAGCAGTACTTC.

The genes are TRBV20-1 and TRBJ2-1; 12 bases are shared with TRBD2. The germline gives CDR1 DFQATT, CDR2 SNEGSKA (reference sequence). V lost 4 bases, J lost 9 bases, and 7 bases stayed unmatched. This CDR3 is built from 14 residues. For the CDR3, the DNA is TGCAGTGCTACTGGGACTAGCGGGTGGGCTGAGCAGTTCTTC. Residues: CSATGTSGWAEQFF.

Of note for this clone: A read error is possible here, since a much larger clone lies one base away. The chain employs TRBV29-1 and TRBJ2-5; 9 bases agree with TRBD1. The CDR3 contains 12 residues. The germline CDR1 and CDR2 sequences are SQVTM and ANQGSEA. V lost 4 bases to trimming and J lost 4 bases; unmatched junction nucleotides: 1. CDR3 bases: TGCAGCGTTGGACAGGGGGGAGAGACCCAGTACTTC. This gives the protein CSVGQGGETQYF.

This clone is labeled large. The chain uses TRBV6-1 and TRBJ2-1, with TRBD1 identical over 8 bases. This CDR3 has 14 residues. The germline CDR1 and CDR2 sequences are MNHNS and SASEGT. V lost 6 bases, J lost 10 bases, and 11 bases stayed unmatched. CDR3 region: CASSMDPGGREQFF. The CDR3 DNA sequence: TGTGCCAGCAGCATGGATCCAGGGGGCAGGGAGCAGTTCTTC.

The genes are TRBV2 and TRBJ2-2; D is unclear. The CDR3 runs 13 residues. V was cut by 4 bases and J by 5 bases, with 8 bases left in between. Germline CDR1 reads SNHLY; CDR2 reads FYNNEI. The CDR3 reads CASSVAVTGELFF. CDR3 nucleotides: TGTGCCAGCAGTGTGGCGGTGACCGGGGAGCTGTTTTTT.

Judged by abundance, this clone is medium-sized (0.01 to 0.1%). CDR3: CATSGSSSYEQYF. DNA for the CDR3: TGTGCCACCAGCGGCTCAAGCTCCTACGAGCAGTACTTC. The chain carries TRBV15 and TRBJ2-7, with D hard to call. The CDR3 runs 13 residues. Trimming cost V 5 bases and J 0 bases, with 8 bases left between them. Looked up from germline, CDR1 is LNHNV and CDR2 is YYDKDF (reference sequence).

A word on this clone: Germline is not matched at one junction end, which may reflect a read error. The V call is TRBV24-1, the J call TRBJ2-2, with 8 bases matching TRBD2. This CDR3 comprises 16 residues. Germline-derived CDR1 and CDR2 are KGHDR and SFDVKD. The DNA of the CDR3 is TGTGCCACCAGTGCCCCCGGGGGGGGCTCGCACCGGGGAGCTGTTTTT. It translates to CATSAPGGGSHRGAVF.

By its share, this clone is medium-sized. V usage is TRBV4-1 and J usage is TRBJ2-7; D is unclear. CDR1 and CDR2 from the germline V gene are MGHRA and YSYEKL. The CDR3 totals 13 residues. Trimming pared 2 bases from V and 8 bases from J, leaving 13 bases between. CDR3 residues: CASSQSDGIKQYF. The CDR3, as DNA: TGCGCCAGCAGCCAATCAGATGGAATAAAGCAGTACTTC.

CDR3 nucleotide sequence: TGTGCCAGCAGTTTGAGAGGGGGCGGGAATTCACCCCTCCACTTT. Its translation: CASSLRGGGNSPLHF. The chain links TRBV28 to TRBJ1-6, with 7 nucleotides matching TRBD1. This CDR3 spans 15 amino acids. Trimming took 3 bases from V and 7 from J; bases not matched to a gene: 6. CDR1 is MDHEN and CDR2 is SYDVKM in the germline V gene.

This clone is medium-sized within its sample. The chain combines TRBV24-1 with TRBJ1-2; 7 bases match TRBD1. This CDR3 has 15 amino acids. With V trimmed by 3 bases and J by 4 bases, 7 bases remained unmatched. CDR1 is KGHDR, CDR2 SFDVKD, per germline. CDR3 nucleotide sequence: TGTGCCACCAGTGATCCCAGGGGGAACATCTATGGCTACACCTTC. Translation: CATSDPRGNIYGYTF.

This clone was observed a few times. The rearrangement joins TRBV6-4 to TRBJ2-7; 15 nucleotides match TRBD2. CDR1 is MRHNA, CDR2 SNTAGT, per germline. CDR3 length equals 15 residues. V lost 2 bases and J lost 9; bases outside the gene matches: 5. As DNA, the CDR3 is TGTGCCAGCAGTGACGGGACTAGCGGGGGGATTGTGCAGTACTTC. This sequence encodes CASSDGTSGGIVQYF.

The chain uses TRBV6-1 and TRBJ2-1; 9 bases agree with TRBD1. V gave up 6 bases and J gave up 6 bases; unmatched junction bases: 9. The V gene's germline CDR1 is MNHNS and CDR2 SASEGT. CDR3 size: 15 residues. CDR3 sequence: CASSTPGQGINEQFF. The CDR3 DNA sequence: TGTGCCAGCAGCACGCCGGGACAGGGAATCAATGAGCAGTTCTTC.

V and J are TRBV20-1 and TRBJ2-1; 10 positions agree with TRBD1. There are 14 residues in the CDR3. J lost 8 bases, V lost 6 bases, and 10 bases had no gene match. Germline CDR1 and CDR2: DFQATT and SNEGSKA (reference sequence). The DNA of the CDR3 is TGCAGTGCGAACCGGGACAGGGGTGGGGATGAGCAGTTCTTC. Protein product: CSANRDRGGDEQFF.

This clone has only a few counts. An end of the junction does not agree with germline; a read error may underlie this. V and J are TRBV12-3 or TRBV12-4 and TRBJ2-2; D not resolved. This CDR3 has 14 residues. The CDR3, as DNA: TGTGCCAGCAGTTTAGAGATCGACACCGGCGAGCTGTTTTTT. It encodes CASSLEIDTGELFF.

This clone is labeled as medium-sized. The chain has TRBV28 and TRBJ2-7; 7 bases match TRBD1. J lost 7 bases, V lost 6 bases, and 12 bases had no gene match. The CDR3 is made up of 14 amino acids. Per the germline V gene, CDR1 is MDHEN and CDR2 is SYDVKM. The CDR3 sequence is CASRRGQLLGEQYF. The CDR3 DNA follows: TGTGCCAGCAGAAGGGGACAGCTGTTGGGGGAGCAGTACTTC.

This clone showed up many times. The sample holds other DNA sequences that translate to the same CDR3. The V call is TRBV7-2, the J call TRBJ1-1; 8 nucleotides line up with TRBD1. The junction had 11 bases not matched to a gene; V was cut back by 5 bases and J by 6 bases. CDR1 and CDR2 (germline): SGHTA, FQGNSA. The CDR3 contains 15 residues. This CDR3 reads CASSPDRGHGAEAFF. CDR3 coding DNA: TGTGCCAGCAGCCCAGACAGGGGCCACGGGGCTGAAGCTTTCTTT.

This clone was detected only a few times. The chain employs TRBV6-1 and TRBJ2-7, with D perhaps TRBD2 (7 bases). CDR3 length: 13 amino acids. The germline V gene encodes CDR1 MNHNS and CDR2 SASEGT. The V end was cut by 6 bases, the J end by 7 bases, with 16 bases between. In DNA, the CDR3 is TGTGCCAGCAGAGAGGGGGGGCCCAGGGAGCAGTACTTC. Its translation is CASREGGPREQYF.

The J gene is TRBJ1-2, the V gene TRBV12-3 or TRBV12-4; 7 bases map to TRBD1. J was trimmed by 6 bases and V by 3 bases; bases with no gene match: 7. The CDR3 has 14 residues. CDR3 nucleotides: TGTGCCAGCAGTTTCGATAGGGGGCAGAATGGCTACACCTTC. Protein sequence: CASSFDRGQNGYTF.